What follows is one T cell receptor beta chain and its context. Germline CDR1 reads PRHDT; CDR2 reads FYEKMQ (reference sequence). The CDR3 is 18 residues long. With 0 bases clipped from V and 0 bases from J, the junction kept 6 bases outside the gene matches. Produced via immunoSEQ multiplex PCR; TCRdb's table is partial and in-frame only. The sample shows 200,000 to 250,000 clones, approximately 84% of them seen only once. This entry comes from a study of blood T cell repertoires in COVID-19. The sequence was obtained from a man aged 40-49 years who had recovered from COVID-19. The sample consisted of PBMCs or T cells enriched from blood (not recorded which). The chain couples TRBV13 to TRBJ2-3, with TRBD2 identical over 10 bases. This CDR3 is CASSLGLAGVSSTDTQYF. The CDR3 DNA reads TGTGCCAGCAGCTTAGGGCTAGCGGGAGTTAGTAGCACAGATACGCAGTATTTT.